In its sample, the clone carrying this TCR beta chain was seen a few times. The sample originates from a study of Graves' ophthalmopathy and Graves' hyperthyroidism. As the template, RNA transcripts were used to amplify TCR beta CDR3 regions. An initial RT-PCR round employing HTBI primers preceded a second-round multiplex PCR. In TCRdb, the multiplex PCR reads were re-called with MiXCR into one record per CDR3 protein. The sample includes 450,000 to 600,000 distinct CDR3 sequences, 35% to 45% of them seen just once. The sample taken for sequencing was peripheral blood or thyroid tissue (not recorded which). This sequence was found in an adult man with Graves' hyperthyroidism.

The CDR3 bases are TGTGCCAGCAGTTTCCGGACAGGGACCCTTGGGGGATCCCTCCACTTT. This encodes CASSFRTGTLGGSLHF. The chain carries TRBV28 and TRBJ1-6; TRBD1 matches 8 bases. This CDR3 contains 16 residues. CDR1 and CDR2 (germline): MDHEN, SYDVKM. The V segment lost 3 bases and the J segment 14 bases; nucleotides outside the gene matches: 15.